The clone carrying this T cell receptor (beta chain) was counted a few times. Its target is unknown. The record originates from a study of response to subunit inactivated influenza vaccine. TCRdb used MiXCR to reprocess the RT-PCR reads, holding one entry per CDR3 protein. This table holds about 830,000 distinct CDR3 sequences, approximately 18% found once. Whole-study findings and limits: Researchers suggested that each seasonal influenza vaccination recruits few new T cells.

The CDR3 has 14 residues. The ends were cut back, 3 bases at V and 8 bases at J, with 16 bases in the middle. The receptor was derived from a man over 45 who received an inactivated influenza vaccine. The chain is built from TRBV12-3 or TRBV12-4 and TRBJ1-2; D remains unclear. This specimen consisted of PBMCs from blood, obtained roughly 5 days after vaccination. CDR3 region: CASSLDRRGRGYTF. CDR3 bases: TGTGCCAGCAGTTTGGATCGCCGGGGAAGGGGCTACACCTTC.